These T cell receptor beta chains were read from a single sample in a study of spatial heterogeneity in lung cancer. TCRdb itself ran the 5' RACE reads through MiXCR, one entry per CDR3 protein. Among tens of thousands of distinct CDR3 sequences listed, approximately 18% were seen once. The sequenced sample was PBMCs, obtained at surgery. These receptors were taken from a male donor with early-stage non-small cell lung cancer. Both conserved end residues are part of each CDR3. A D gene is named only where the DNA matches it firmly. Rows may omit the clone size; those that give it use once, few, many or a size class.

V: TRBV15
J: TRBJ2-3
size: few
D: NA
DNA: TGTGCCACCAGCAGAGATAGGGGGGCAAGCACAGATACGCAGTATTTT
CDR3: CATSRDRGASTDTQYF

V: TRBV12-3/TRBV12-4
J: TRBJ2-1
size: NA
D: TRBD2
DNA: TGTGCCAGCACGGGACTAGCGAACCCGCGGCAGTTCTTC
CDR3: CASTGLANPRQFF

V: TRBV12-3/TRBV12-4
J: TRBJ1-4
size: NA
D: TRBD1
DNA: TGTGCCAGCAGTTTCCTGAACAGGGGGGATGAAAAACTGTTTTTT
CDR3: CASSFLNRGDEKLFF

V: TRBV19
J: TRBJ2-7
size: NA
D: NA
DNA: TGTGCCAGTAGTACAGGCCACCCGGGGGAGCAGTACTTC
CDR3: CASSTGHPGEQYF

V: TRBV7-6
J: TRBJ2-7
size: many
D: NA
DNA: TGTGCCAGCCAACGCGACTTTGAGCAAGGGTACGAGCAGTACTTC
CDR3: CASQRDFEQGYEQYF

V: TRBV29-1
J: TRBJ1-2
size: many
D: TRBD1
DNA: TGCAGCGTTGACCCGACAGGGACGGACTATGGCTACACCTTC
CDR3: CSVDPTGTDYGYTF

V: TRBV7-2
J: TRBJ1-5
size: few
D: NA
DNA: TGTGCCAGCAGCCCCTCTGACGATCAGCCCCAGCATTTT
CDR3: CASSPSDDQPQHF

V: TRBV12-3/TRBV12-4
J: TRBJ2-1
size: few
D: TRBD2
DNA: TGTGCCAGCAGTTTACGGGAGGGTGCCCGCAATGAGCAGTTCTTC
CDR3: CASSLREGARNEQFF

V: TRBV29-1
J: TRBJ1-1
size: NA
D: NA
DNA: TGCAGCGTTGAAGATTGGGGCAGGAACACTGAAGCTTTCTTT
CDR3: CSVEDWGRNTEAFF

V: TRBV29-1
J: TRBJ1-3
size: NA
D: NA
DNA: TGCAGCGCCCAAGTTCCAGAGAGATTGACTGGAAACACCATATATTTT
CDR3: CSAQVPERLTGNTIYF

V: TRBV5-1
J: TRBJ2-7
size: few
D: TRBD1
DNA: TGCGCCAGCAGCTTCGGACAGGCCTACGAGCAGTACTTC
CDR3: CASSFGQAYEQYF

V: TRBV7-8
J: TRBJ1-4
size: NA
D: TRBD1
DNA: TGTGCCAGCAGCCCGCGACAGGGAGGTAATGAAAAACTGTTTTTT
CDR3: CASSPRQGGNEKLFF

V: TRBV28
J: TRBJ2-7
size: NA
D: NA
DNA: TGTGCCAGCAGGGAGACGGGGCGCTGGGAGGAGCAGTACTTC
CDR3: CASRETGRWEEQYF

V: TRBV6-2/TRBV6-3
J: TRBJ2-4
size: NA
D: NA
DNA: TGTGCCAGCAGTTACGACGGGTTAGCCAAAAACATTCAGTACTTC
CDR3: CASSYDGLAKNIQYF

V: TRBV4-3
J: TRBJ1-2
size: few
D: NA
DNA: TGCGCCAGCAGCCAAGATCTGGGGGCAAATGGCTACACCTTC
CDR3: CASSQDLGANGYTF

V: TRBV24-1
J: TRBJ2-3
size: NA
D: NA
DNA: TGTGCCACCAGTGGTCAGATGGGGACAGATACGCAGTATTTT
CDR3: CATSGQMGTDTQYF

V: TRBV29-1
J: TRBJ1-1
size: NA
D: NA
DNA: TGCAGCGTTCACAGAAGGGCAGAGAAAACTGAAGCTTTCTTT
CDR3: CSVHRRAEKTEAFF

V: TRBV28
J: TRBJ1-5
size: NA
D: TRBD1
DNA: TGTGCCAGCCGGACAGGGATTAATCAGCCCCAGCATTTT
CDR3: CASRTGINQPQHF

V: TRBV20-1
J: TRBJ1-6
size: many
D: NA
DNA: TGCAGTGCTAGAGATGTGGGCAGGTCCTATAATTCACCCCTCCACTTT
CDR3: CSARDVGRSYNSPLHF

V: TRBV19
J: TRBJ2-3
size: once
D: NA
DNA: TGTGCCAGTAGTATAAGAGGGGATACGCAGTATTTT
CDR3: CASSIRGDTQYF

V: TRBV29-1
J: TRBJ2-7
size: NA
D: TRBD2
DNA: TGCAGCGCCGTAGCGGGGCGGGCCTACGAGCAGTACTTC
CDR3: CSAVAGRAYEQYF

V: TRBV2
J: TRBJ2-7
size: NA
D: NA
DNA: TGTGCCAGCAGTGACGGACCGGACTACGAGCAGTACTTC
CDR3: CASSDGPDYEQYF

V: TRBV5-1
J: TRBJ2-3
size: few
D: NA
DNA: TGCGCCAGCAGCTTGGCCCCCCTCTCCACAGATACGCAGTATTTT
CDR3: CASSLAPLSTDTQYF

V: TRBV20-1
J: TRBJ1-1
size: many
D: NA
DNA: TGCAGTGCTAGCGCAGGCGGAAACACTGAAGCTTTCTTT
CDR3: CSASAGGNTEAFF

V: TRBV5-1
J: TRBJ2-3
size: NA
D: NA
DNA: TGCGCCAGCAGCCAGACAGTAGATACGCAGTATTTT
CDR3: CASSQTVDTQYF

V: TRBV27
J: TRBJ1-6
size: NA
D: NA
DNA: TGTGCCAGCAGTTTAGGGTGGGGAGGGGATAATTCACCCCTCCACTTT
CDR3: CASSLGWGGDNSPLHF

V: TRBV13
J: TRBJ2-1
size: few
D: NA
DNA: TGTGCCAGCAGCTATACTAACGGGGGCTACAATGAGCAGTTCTTC
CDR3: CASSYTNGGYNEQFF

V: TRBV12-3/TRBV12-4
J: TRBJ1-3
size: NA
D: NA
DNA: TGTGCCAGCAGTACGGGACCGGTAAACACCATATATTTT
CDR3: CASSTGPVNTIYF

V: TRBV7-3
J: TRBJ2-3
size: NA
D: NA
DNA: TGTGCCAGCAGCTTAAAGCCGGTTTTAGTAGGAGATACGCAGTATTTT
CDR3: CASSLKPVLVGDTQYF

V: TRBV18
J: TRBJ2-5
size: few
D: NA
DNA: TGTGCCAGCTCACCGGGGTCCTACCAAGAGACCCAGTACTTC
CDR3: CASSPGSYQETQYF

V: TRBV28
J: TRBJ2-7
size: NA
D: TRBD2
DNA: TGTGCCAGCAGTCGAACTAGCGGGGGGTACGAGCAGTACTTC
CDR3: CASSRTSGGYEQYF

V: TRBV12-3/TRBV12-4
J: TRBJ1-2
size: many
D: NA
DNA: TGTGCCAGCAGTTTAAGCCGAGGCTACACCTTC
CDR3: CASSLSRGYTF

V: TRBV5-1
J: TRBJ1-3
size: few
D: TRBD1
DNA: TGCGCCAGCAGCCGACAGGGCGGAAACACCATATATTTT
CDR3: CASSRQGGNTIYF

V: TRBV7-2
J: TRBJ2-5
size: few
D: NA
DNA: TGTGCCAGCAGCTTTAGTGGGGTGGCAGAGACCCAGTACTTC
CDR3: CASSFSGVAETQYF

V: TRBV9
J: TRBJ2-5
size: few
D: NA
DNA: TGTGCCAGCAGCTACGACGGTTCAGCTCAGGGGACCCAGTACTTC
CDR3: CASSYDGSAQGTQYF

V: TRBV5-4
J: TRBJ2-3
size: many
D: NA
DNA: TGTGCCAGCAGCTCCGATGGGGATACGCAGTATTTT
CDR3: CASSSDGDTQYF

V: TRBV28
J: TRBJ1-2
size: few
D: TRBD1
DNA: TGTGCCAGCAGTTTCGGACAGGAGTATGGCTACACCTTC
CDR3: CASSFGQEYGYTF

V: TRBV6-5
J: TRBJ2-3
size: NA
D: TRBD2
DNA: TGTGCCAGCAGCCTCTTCCCTCCGGGACTAGCGGGAACCCGCACAGATACGCAGTATTTT
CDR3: CASSLFPPGLAGTRTDTQYF

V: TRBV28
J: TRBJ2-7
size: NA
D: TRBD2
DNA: TGTGCCAGCAGTTTTCGTAGTAGCGGGACCTACGAGCAGTACTTC
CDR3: CASSFRSSGTYEQYF

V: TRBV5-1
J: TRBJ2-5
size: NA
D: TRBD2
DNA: TGCGCCAGCAGCTTATCAGCGGGAGGCCCCGAGACCCAGTACTTC
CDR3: CASSLSAGGPETQYF

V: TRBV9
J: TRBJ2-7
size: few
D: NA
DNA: TGTGCCAGCAGCGTAGCGACCATCGGAGAGCAGTACTTC
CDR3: CASSVATIGEQYF

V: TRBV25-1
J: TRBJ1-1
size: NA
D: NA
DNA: TGTGCCAGCAGTGAATATGGGACGATTGAAGCTTTCTTT
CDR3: CASSEYGTIEAFF

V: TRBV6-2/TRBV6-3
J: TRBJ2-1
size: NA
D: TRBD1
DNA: TGTGCCAGCAGTTGGGGCAGGGGGCTGGATAATGAGCAGTTCTTC
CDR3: CASSWGRGLDNEQFF

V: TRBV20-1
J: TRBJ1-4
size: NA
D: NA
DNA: TGCAGTGCTAGGACGGGAAGTGCTAATGAAAAACTGTTTTTT
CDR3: CSARTGSANEKLFF

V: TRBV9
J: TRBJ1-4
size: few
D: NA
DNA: TGTGCCAGCGCGGAGAGTGCAACTAATGAAAAACTGTTTTTT
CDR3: CASAESATNEKLFF